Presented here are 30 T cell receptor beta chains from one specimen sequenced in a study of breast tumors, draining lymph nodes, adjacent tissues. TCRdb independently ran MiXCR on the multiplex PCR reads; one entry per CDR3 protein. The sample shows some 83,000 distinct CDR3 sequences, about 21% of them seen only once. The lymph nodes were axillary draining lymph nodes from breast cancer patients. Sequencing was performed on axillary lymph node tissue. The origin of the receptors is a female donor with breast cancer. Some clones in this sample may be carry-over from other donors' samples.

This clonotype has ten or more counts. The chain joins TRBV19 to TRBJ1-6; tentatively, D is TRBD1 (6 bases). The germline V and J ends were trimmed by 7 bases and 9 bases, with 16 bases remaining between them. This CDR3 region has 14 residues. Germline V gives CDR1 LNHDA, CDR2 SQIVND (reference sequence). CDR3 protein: CASTGTTLVSPLHF. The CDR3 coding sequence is TGTGCCAGTACAGGGACAACGCTCGTTTCACCCCTCCACTTT.

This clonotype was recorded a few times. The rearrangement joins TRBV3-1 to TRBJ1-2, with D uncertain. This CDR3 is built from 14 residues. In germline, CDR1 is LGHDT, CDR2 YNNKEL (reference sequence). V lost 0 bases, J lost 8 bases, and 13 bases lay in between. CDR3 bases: TGTGCCAGCAGCCAAGATTTAGGGCGGAGGGGCTACACCTTC. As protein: CASSQDLGRRGYTF.

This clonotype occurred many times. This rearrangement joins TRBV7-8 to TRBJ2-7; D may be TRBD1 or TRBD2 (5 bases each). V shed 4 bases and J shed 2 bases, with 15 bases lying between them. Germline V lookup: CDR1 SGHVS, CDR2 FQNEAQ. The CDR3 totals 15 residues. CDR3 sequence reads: CASSSRGGATYEQYF. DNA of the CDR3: TGTGCCAGCAGCTCCCGGGGTGGGGCGACCTACGAGCAGTACTTC.

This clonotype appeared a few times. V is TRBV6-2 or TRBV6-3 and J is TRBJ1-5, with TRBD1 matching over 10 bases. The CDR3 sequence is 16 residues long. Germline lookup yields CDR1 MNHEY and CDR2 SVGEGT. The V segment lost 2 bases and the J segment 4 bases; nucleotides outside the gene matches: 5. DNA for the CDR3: TGTGCCAGCAGTTACCCGACGGACAGGGGGAATCAGCCCCAGCATTTT. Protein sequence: CASSYPTDRGNQPQHF.

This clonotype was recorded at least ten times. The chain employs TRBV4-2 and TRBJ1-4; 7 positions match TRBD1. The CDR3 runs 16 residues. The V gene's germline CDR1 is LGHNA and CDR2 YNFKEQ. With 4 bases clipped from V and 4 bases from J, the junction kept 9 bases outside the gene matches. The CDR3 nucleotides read TGTGCCAGCAGCCCTCGGACAGGAGCCTTTAATGAAAAACTGTTTTTT. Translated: CASSPRTGAFNEKLFF.

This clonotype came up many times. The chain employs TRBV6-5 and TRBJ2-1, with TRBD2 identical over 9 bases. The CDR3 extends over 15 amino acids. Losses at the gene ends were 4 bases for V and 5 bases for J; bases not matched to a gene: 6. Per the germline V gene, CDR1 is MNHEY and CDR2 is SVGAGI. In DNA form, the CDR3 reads TGTGCCAGCAGTTCTCTAGCGGGAACAAACAATGAGCAGTTCTTC. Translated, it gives CASSSLAGTNNEQFF.

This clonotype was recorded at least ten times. The CDR3, as DNA: TGCAGTGCTAGGGGACTAGTAGGTATTCACAATGAGCAGTTCTTC. Encoded protein: CSARGLVGIHNEQFF. This chain uses TRBV20-1 with TRBJ2-1; 8 nucleotides align to TRBD2. CDR1 DFQATT and CDR2 SNEGSKA come from the germline V gene (reference sequence). The J segment lost 5 bases and the V segment lost 3 bases, leaving 9 bases of the junction unmatched. The CDR3 runs 15 residues.

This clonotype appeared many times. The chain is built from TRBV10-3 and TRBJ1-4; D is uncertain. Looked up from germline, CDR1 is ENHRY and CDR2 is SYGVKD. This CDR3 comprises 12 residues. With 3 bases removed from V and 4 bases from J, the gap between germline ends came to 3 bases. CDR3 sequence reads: CAISDNNEKLFF. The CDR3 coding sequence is TGTGCCATCAGTGACAATAATGAAAAACTGTTTTTT.

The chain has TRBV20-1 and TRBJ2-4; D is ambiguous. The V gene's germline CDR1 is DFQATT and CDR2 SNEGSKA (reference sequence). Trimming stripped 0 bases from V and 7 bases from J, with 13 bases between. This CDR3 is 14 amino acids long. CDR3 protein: CSARDPRLGNIQYF. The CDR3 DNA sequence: TGCAGTGCTAGAGACCCCAGACTCGGGAACATTCAGTACTTC.

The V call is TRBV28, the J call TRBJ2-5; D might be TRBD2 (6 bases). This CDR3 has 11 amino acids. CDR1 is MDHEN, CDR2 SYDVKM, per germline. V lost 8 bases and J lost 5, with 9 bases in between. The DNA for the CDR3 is TGTGCCAGCGGGGGGAGGGAGACCCAGTACTTC. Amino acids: CASGGRETQYF.

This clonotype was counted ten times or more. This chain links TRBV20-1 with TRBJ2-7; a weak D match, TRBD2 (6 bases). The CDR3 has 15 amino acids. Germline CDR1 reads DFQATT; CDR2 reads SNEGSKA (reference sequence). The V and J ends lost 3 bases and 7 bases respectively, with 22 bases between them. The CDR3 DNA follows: TGCAGTGCTAGGTGGTCGGCTAGCGTCTCGGGGGAGCAGTACTTC. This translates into CSARWSASVSGEQYF.

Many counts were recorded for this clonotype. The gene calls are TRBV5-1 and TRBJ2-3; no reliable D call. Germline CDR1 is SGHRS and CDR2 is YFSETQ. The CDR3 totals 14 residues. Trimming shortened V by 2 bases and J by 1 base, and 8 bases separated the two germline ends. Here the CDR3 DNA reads TGCGCCAGCAGCTTCGACCACGGCACAGATACGCAGTATTTT. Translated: CASSFDHGTDTQYF.

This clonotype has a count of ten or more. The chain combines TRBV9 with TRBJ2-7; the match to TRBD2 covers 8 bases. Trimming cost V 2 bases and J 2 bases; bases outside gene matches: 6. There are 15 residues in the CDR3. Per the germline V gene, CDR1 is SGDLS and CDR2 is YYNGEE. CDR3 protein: CASSVSGGTPYEQYF. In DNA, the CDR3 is TGTGCCAGCAGCGTTTCGGGAGGGACCCCCTACGAGCAGTACTTC.

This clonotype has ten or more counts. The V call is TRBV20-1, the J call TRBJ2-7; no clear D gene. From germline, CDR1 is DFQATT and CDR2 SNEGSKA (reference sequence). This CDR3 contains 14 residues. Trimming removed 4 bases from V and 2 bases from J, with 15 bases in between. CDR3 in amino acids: CSAKDRRYPYEQYF. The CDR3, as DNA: TGCAGTGCTAAAGATCGCAGATACCCCTACGAGCAGTACTTC.

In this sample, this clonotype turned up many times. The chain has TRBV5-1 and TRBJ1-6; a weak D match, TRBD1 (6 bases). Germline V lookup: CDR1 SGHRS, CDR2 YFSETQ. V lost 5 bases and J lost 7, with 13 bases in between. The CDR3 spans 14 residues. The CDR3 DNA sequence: TGCGCCAGCAGTCAGGGGACAACGAATTCACCCCTCCACTTT. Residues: CASSQGTTNSPLHF. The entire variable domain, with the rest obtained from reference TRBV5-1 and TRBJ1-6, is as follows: KAGVTQTPRYLIKTRGQQVTLSCSPISGHRSVSWYQQTPGQGLQFLFEYFSETQRNKGNFPGRFSGRQFSNSRSEMNVSTLELGDSALYLCASSQGTTNSPLHFGNGTRLTVT.

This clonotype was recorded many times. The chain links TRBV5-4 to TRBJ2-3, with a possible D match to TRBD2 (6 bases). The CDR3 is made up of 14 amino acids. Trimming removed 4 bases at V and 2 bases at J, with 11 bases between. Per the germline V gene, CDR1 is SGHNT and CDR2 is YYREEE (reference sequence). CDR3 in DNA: TGTGCCAGCAGCGCTGGGGGGTCCACAGATACGCAGTATTTT. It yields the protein CASSAGGSTDTQYF. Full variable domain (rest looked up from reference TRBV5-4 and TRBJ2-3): ETGVTQSPTHLIKTRGQQVTLRCSSQSGHNTVSWYQQALGQGPQFIFQYYREEENGRGNFPPRFSGLQFPNYSSELNVNALELDDSALYLCASSAGGSTDTQYFGPGTRLTVL.

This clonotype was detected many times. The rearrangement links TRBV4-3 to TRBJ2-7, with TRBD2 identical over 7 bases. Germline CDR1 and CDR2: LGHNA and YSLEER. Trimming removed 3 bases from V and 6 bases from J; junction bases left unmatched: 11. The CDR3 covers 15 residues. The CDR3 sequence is CASSQGVGREGEQYF. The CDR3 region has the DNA TGCGCCAGCAGCCAGGGGGTTGGGAGGGAAGGCGAGCAGTACTTC.

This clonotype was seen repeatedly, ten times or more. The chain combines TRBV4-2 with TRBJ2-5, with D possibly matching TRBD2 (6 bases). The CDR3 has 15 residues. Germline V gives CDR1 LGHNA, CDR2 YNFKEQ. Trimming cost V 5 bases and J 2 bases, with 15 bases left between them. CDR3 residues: CASSWGRGGQETQYF. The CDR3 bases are TGTGCCAGCAGCTGGGGCCGTGGGGGGCAAGAGACCCAGTACTTC.

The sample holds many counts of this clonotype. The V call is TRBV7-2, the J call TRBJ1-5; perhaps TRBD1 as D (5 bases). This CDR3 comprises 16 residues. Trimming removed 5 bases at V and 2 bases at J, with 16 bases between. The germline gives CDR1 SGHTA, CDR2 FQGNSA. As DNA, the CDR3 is TGTGCCAGCAGCCTACAGGTGTCCTTGGGCAATCAGCCCCAGCATTTT. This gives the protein CASSLQVSLGNQPQHF. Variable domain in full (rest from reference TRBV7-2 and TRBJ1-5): GAGVSQSPSNKVTEKGKDVELRCDPISGHTALYWYRQSLGQGLEFLIYFQGNSAPDKSGLPSDRFSAERTGGSVSTLTIQRTQQEDSAVYLCASSLQVSLGNQPQHFGDGTRLSIL.

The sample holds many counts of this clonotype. The CDR3 is CSVVLRSEQYF. The CDR3 bases are TGCAGCGTTGTCCTCCGGTCCGAGCAGTACTTC. This chain links TRBV29-1 with TRBJ2-7; no reliable D call. From germline, CDR1 is SQVTM and CDR2 ANQGSEA. This CDR3 is 11 amino acids long. V was trimmed by 4 bases and J by 6 bases, leaving 10 bases between them.

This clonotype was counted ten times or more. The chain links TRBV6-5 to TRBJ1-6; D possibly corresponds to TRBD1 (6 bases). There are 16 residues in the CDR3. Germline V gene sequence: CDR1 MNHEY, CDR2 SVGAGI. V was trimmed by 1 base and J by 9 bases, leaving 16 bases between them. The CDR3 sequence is CASSYYEGGTSSPLHF. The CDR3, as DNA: TGTGCCAGCAGTTACTACGAGGGGGGAACGAGTTCACCCCTCCACTTT.

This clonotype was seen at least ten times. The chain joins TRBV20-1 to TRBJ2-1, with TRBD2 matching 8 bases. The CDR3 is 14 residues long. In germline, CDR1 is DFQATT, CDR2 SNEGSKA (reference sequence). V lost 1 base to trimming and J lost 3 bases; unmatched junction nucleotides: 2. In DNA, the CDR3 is TGCAGTGCTAGAGTGAGCGGGAGCTACAATGAGCAGTTCTTC. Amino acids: CSARVSGSYNEQFF.

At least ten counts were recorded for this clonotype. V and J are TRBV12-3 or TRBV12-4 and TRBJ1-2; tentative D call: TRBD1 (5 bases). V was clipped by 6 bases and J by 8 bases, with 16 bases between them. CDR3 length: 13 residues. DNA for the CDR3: TGTGCCAGCAGCTCCATGGGGGAGGGGGGCTACACCTTC. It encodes CASSSMGEGGYTF.

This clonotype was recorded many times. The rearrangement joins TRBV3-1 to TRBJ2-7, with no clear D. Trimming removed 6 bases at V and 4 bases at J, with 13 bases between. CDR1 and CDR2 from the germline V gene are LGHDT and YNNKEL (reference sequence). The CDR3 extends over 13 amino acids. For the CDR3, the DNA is TGTGCCAGCAGTCTTAACAAAGGGTACGAGCAGTACTTC. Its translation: CASSLNKGYEQYF.

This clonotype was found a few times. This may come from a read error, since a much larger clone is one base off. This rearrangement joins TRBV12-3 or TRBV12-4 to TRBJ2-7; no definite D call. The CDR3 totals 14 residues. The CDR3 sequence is CASSNAVRSYGQYF. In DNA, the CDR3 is TGTGCCAGTTCCAACGCGGTACGCTCCTACGGGCAGTACTTC.

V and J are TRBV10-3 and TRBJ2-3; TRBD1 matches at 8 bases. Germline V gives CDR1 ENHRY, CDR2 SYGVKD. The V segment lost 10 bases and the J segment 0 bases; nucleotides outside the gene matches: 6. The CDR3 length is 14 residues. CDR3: CATAGQGSTDTQYF. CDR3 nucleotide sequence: TGTGCCACCGCAGGACAGGGTAGCACAGATACGCAGTATTTT.

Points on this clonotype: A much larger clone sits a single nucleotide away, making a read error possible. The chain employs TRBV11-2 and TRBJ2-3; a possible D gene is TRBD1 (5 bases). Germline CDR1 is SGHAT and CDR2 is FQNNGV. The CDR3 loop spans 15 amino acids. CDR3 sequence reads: CASSSTLTNTGTQYF. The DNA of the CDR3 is TGTGCCAGCAGCTCGACATTGACGAACACAGGTACGCAGTATTTT.

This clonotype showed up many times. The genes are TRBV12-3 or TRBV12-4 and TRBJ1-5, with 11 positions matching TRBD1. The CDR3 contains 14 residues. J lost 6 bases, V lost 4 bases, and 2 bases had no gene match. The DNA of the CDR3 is TGTGCCAGCAGTTGGACAGGGGGCGGTCAGCCCCAGCATTTT. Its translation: CASSWTGGGQPQHF.

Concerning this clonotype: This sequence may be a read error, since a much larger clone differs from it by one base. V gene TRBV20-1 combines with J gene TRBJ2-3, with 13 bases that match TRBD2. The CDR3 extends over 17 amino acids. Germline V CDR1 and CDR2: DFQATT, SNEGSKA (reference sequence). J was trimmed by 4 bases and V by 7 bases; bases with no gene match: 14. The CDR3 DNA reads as TGCAGTGTATGGACTAGCGGGAGTGGATCTAGCGCAGATACGCAGTATTTT. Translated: CSVWTSGSGSSADTQYF.

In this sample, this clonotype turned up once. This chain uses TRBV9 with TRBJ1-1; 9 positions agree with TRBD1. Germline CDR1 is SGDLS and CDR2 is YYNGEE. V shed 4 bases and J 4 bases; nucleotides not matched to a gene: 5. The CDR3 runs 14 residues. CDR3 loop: CASSTGTGSTEAFF. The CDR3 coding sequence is TGTGCCAGCAGCACCGGGACAGGGAGCACTGAAGCTTTCTTT.